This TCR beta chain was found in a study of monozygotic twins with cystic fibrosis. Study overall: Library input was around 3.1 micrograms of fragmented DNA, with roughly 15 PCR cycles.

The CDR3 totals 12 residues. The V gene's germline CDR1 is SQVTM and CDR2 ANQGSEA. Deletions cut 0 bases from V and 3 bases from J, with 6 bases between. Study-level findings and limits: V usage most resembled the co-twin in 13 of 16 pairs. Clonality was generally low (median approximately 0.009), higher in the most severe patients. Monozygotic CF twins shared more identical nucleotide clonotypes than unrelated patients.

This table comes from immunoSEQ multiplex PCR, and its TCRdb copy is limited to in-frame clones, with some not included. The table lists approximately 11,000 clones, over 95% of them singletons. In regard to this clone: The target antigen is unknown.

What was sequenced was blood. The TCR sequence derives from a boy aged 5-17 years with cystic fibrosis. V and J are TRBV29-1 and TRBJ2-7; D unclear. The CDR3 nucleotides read TGCAGCGTTGAAGATGGGAACTACGAGCAGTACTTC. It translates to CSVEDGNYEQYF.